This T cell receptor (beta chain) was identified during a study of blood T cells in healthy people across ages. Combining a sample-barcoded 5' primer with a J-beta primer mix, a second PCR ran for about 6 to 11 cycles. From the 5' RACE reads, TCRdb called clonotypes with MiXCR, one entry per CDR3 protein. The data show fewer than 2,000,000 distinct CDR3 sequences, approximately 39% seen once. Germline CDR1 reads SSHAT; CDR2 reads FNYEAQ (reference sequence). This CDR3 has 14 residues. A note on this clonotype: One end of the junction fails to match germline, which may point to a read error.

Extraction of total RNA produced a minimum of 5 micrograms from each sample. The receptor was derived from a human donor in good health. The V and J genes are TRBV7-7 and TRBJ2-5; no definite D call. Sequenced input: blood. The CDR3 loop reads CASSPETTQETQYF. The CDR3 DNA follows: TGTGCTAGCAGCCCGGAGACAACACAAGAGACCCAGTACTTC.